This T cell receptor (beta chain) appears in the sequencing data of a study of blood T cell repertoires in COVID-19. The wider study: Samples of COVID-19 (acute and convalescent) were obtained from the United States, Italy and Spain. PBMCs, B-cell-depleted T cells, or T cells provided the cDNA or gDNA that made up the material.

As handled by the study authors: Using reference gene primer amplification, nucleated cell counts were estimated. The assay was immunoSEQ multiplex PCR, and TCRdb's table has in-frame clones only and misses some. V and J calls and clone size come straight from that table; D and trimming were deduced from the DNA. The data show over 200,000 clones, approximately 86% seen once. CDR3 size: 14 residues. Germline V CDR1 and CDR2: SGHDT, YYEEEE. With 2 bases removed from V and 7 bases from J, the gap between germline ends came to 10 bases. V and J are TRBV5-6 and TRBJ1-6; D unresolved. This receptor was identified in a woman aged 25 to 39 who had recovered from COVID-19. Source material: peripheral blood. The CDR3 bases are TGTGCCAGCAGCTTCTACTATCAGAATTCACCCCTCCACTTT. Translated: CASSFYYQNSPLHF.